This T cell receptor beta chain comes out of a study of OX40 agonist ivuxolimab in advanced cancers. Background on the study: Two patients with cutaneous melanoma and one with hepatocellular carcinoma, three in total, showed partial responses.

Some clones are missing from TCRdb's copy, which holds only in-frame ones; the method was immunoSEQ multiplex PCR. The sample lists 23,000 or so clones, about nine tenths occurring once. Study-level points and caveats: Individuals who were partial responders at 0.1-3.0 mg/kg had clonal expansion that ranked among the lowest. The average count of expanded clones was higher among CD8+ T cells than among CD4+. There were also nonresponders showing low normalized T-cell clonal expansion.

Regarding this clone: Its antigen is currently unknown.

This CDR3 has 16 residues. Trimming took 5 bases from V and 0 from J, leaving 13 bases between them. The germline gives CDR1 LNHDA, CDR2 SQIVND (reference sequence). Sequencing was performed on CD4+ or CD8+ T cells sorted from blood, taken in a trial of the OX40 agonist ivuxolimab. V is TRBV19 and J is TRBJ1-4; a possible D gene is TRBD1 (6 bases). This sequence originates from an adult with an advanced solid tumor such as melanoma, head and neck, liver or kidney cancer. The CDR3 coding sequence is TGTGCCAGTAGTCCAAGGGGGGCACCAACTAATGAAAAACTGTTTTTT. It specifies CASSPRGAPTNEKLFF.